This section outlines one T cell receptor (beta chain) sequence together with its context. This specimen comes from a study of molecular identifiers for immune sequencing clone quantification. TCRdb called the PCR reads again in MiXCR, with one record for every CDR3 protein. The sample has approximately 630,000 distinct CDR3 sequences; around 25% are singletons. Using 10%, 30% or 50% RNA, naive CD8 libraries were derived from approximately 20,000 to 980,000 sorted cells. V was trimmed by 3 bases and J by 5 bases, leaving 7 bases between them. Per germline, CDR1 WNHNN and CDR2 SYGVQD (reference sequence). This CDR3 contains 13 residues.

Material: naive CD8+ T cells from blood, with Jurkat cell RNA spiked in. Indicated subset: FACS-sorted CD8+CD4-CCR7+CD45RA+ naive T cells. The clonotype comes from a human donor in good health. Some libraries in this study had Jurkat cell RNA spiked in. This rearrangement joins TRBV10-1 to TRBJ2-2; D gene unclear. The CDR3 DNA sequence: TGCGCCAGCAGTGACTTGGCTACCGGGGAGCTGTTTTTT. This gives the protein CASSDLATGELFF.